These 6 T cell receptor beta chains were sequenced from one sample in a study of CD8 T cells in ankylosing spondylitis. Using its own MiXCR run on the 5' RACE reads, TCRdb lists one record per CDR3 protein. The top ten clones hold roughly 12% of a sample with some 130,000 distinct CDR3 sequences, more than 5.5% of them seen once. The source material was blood, either unsorted or a sorted T cell fraction (not recorded which). Receptors originate from a female donor with ankylosing spondylitis or in good health (not recorded which).

This clonotype was found many times. V usage is TRBV6-2 or TRBV6-3 and J usage is TRBJ2-2, with TRBD1 identical over 9 bases. V gave up 7 bases and J gave up 4 bases; unmatched junction bases: 4. The CDR3 extends over 14 amino acids. Per the germline V gene, CDR1 is MNHEY and CDR2 is SVGEGT. As DNA, the CDR3 is TGTGCCAGCAAGGGACAGGGCGGCACCGGGGAGCTGTTTTTT. It codes for CASKGQGGTGELFF.

This clonotype was observed many times. This rearrangement joins TRBV7-2 to TRBJ1-4; no definite D call. CDR1 and CDR2 from the germline V gene are SGHTA and FQGNSA. V lost 8 bases and J 0 bases, leaving 10 bases between the germline ends. This CDR3 comprises 14 residues. CDR3 nucleotides: TGTGCCAGCGCCGGCCCTGCAACTAATGAAAAACTGTTTTTT. This encodes CASAGPATNEKLFF.

In its sample, this clonotype was seen many times. The chain recombines TRBV12-3 or TRBV12-4 with TRBJ2-3, with 7 bases matching TRBD2. This CDR3 comprises 16 residues. Trimming took 2 bases from V and 0 from J; bases not matched to a gene: 5. CDR3 in DNA: TGTGCCAGCAGTTTACGGGGGGAAACAAGCACAGATACGCAGTATTTT. Translating gives CASSLRGETSTDTQYF.

This clonotype appeared many times. The V and J genes are TRBV24-1 and TRBJ2-5; TRBD2 matches at 8 bases. CDR3 size: 17 residues. Germline values: CDR1 KGHDR, CDR2 SFDVKD. V gave up 2 bases and J gave up 0 bases; unmatched junction bases: 7. CDR3 in DNA: TGTGCCACCAGTGATTCCGGGACTAGTACCGACCAAGAGACCCAGTACTTC. Translated, it gives CATSDSGTSTDQETQYF.

This clonotype was recorded many times. The V gene is TRBV4-2, the J gene TRBJ1-5; TRBD1 aligns across 8 bases. CDR3 size: 16 residues. CDR1 and CDR2 from the germline V gene are LGHNA and YNFKEQ. V was pared by 3 bases and J by 2 bases, with 6 bases of the junction left unmatched. CDR3 in DNA: TGTGCCAGCAGCCAGATACAGGGGGTTGGCAATCAGCCCCAGCATTTT. It codes for CASSQIQGVGNQPQHF.

The V gene is TRBV6-1, the J gene TRBJ1-5; D uncertain. Germline-derived CDR1 and CDR2 are MNHNS and SASEGT. The CDR3 consists of 15 residues. The V and J ends lost 3 bases and 4 bases respectively, with 13 bases between them. CDR3 protein: CASSEDFSGNQPQHF. The DNA for the CDR3 is TGTGCCAGCAGTGAGGACTTTTCGGGGAATCAGCCCCAGCATTTT.